The rows below give T cell receptor beta chains drawn from one sample of a study of lymphopenia after photon versus proton radiotherapy. Repertoires were generated with immunoSEQ multiplex PCR, while TCRdb's copy carries only in-frame clones and drops some. The table includes more than 70,000 clones, around four fifths detected once. The source material was peripheral blood, sampled from a patient treated with proton-based radiotherapy. Receptor source: a man aged 55-75 years with pancreatic cancer. Both conserved end residues are part of each CDR3. A D gene is named only where the DNA matches it firmly. Only some rows state a clone size, as once, few, many or a class for expanded clones.

v_gene,j_gene,abundance,d_gene,CDR3aa,CDR3nt
TRBV6-6,TRBJ2-7,.,.,CASSYSLRDSYEQYF,TGTGCCAGCAGTTACTCCCTAAGGGATTCCTACGAGCAGTACTTC
TRBV6-5,TRBJ2-6,.,.,CASRLSGANVLTF,TGTGCCAGCAGATTGAGTGGGGCCAACGTCCTGACTTTC
TRBV5-1,TRBJ2-2,.,TRBD1,CASSSLDGQGIGELFF,TGCGCCAGCAGCTCCTTAGATGGACAGGGAATCGGGGAGCTGTTTTTT
TRBV19,TRBJ2-2,few,.,CASSTRSGKTGELFF,TGTGCCAGTAGTACCCGGTCCGGGAAAACCGGGGAGCTGTTTTTT
TRBV11-2,TRBJ2-7,.,.,CASSFRAGKEYEQYF,TGTGCCAGCAGCTTCCGGGCAGGGAAGGAGTACGAGCAGTACTTC
TRBV6-1,TRBJ1-5,.,.,CASSEVGTNNQPQHF,TGTGCCAGCAGTGAAGTTGGTACAAACAATCAGCCCCAGCATTTT
TRBV4-2,TRBJ2-1,.,TRBD2,CASSQAEGLAGSDNEQFF,TGTGCCAGCAGCCAAGCGGAAGGACTAGCGGGATCCGACAATGAGCAGTTCTTC
TRBV4-2,TRBJ2-7,.,.,CASSPGTLYEQYF,TGTGCCAGCAGCCCCGGGACTCTCTACGAGCAGTACTTC
TRBV7-3,TRBJ2-3,.,.,CASSIQYTDTQYF,TGTGCCAGCAGCATCCAGTACACAGATACGCAGTATTTT
TRBV9,TRBJ1-4,.,.,CASSAPSEKLFF,TGTGCCAGCAGCGCTCCGTCGGAGAAACTGTTTTTT
TRBV30,TRBJ1-1,.,.,CAWTPGVEAFF,TGTGCCTGGACCCCCGGTGTTGAAGCTTTCTTT
TRBV19,TRBJ2-7,.,.,CASSTSRNYEQYF,TGTGCCAGTAGTACCTCTAGGAACTACGAGCAGTACTTC
TRBV18,TRBJ2-2,.,.,CASSPNTGVTGELFF,TGTGCCAGCTCACCAAATACAGGCGTCACCGGGGAGCTGTTTTTT
TRBV15,TRBJ2-5,.,TRBD2,CATSRTTSGGQETQYF,TGTGCCACCAGCAGGACGACTAGCGGGGGGCAAGAGACCCAGTACTTC
TRBV7-9,TRBJ2-7,few,.,CASSGVGGARYEQYF,TGTGCCAGCAGCGGCGTGGGGGGCGCGAGATACGAGCAGTACTTC
TRBV7-2,TRBJ2-7,.,TRBD2,CASSGGESPYEQYF,TGTGCCAGCAGCGGGGGGGAGTCACCCTACGAGCAGTACTTC
TRBV6-1,TRBJ1-2,.,.,CASRRDVLDRFGYTF,TGTGCCAGCAGGAGAGACGTACTTGACAGATTTGGCTACACCTTC
TRBV7-2,TRBJ2-2,.,TRBD1,CASSYDRGTGELFF,TGTGCCAGCAGCTATGACAGGGGAACCGGGGAGCTGTTTTTT
TRBV6-1,TRBJ1-5,.,.,CASSESVRERNQPQHF,TGTGCCAGCAGTGAATCTGTCAGGGAGCGCAATCAGCCCCAGCATTTT
TRBV10-3,TRBJ2-1,.,.,CAISEGYEQFF,TGTGCCATCAGTGAAGGATATGAGCAGTTCTTC
TRBV30,TRBJ2-3,.,.,CAWGVSTDTQYF,TGTGCCTGGGGGGTAAGCACAGATACGCAGTATTTT
TRBV7-9,TRBJ2-6,.,.,CASSLGGAGANVLTF,TGTGCCAGCAGCTTAGGCGGGGCGGGGGCCAACGTCCTGACTTTC
TRBV6-1,TRBJ2-3,.,.,CASSDLRGGSTDTQYF,TGTGCCAGCAGTGATCTGCGCGGTGGGAGCACAGATACGCAGTATTTT
TRBV5-4,TRBJ2-3,.,TRBD2,CASSLGTSGRSTDTQYF,TGTGCCAGCAGCTTGGGGACTAGCGGGAGGAGCACAGATACGCAGTATTTT
TRBV27,TRBJ2-5,.,.,CASSPPGEETQYF,TGTGCCAGCAGTCCCCCGGGGGAAGAGACCCAGTACTTC
TRBV18,TRBJ1-1,.,TRBD1,CASSPTGTGGRNTEAFF,TGTGCCAGCTCACCGACCGGGACAGGGGGCCGGAACACTGAAGCTTTCTTT
TRBV4-2,TRBJ2-2,.,TRBD1,CASSQERTGGPTGELFF,TGTGCCAGCAGCCAAGAGCGGACAGGGGGTCCCACCGGGGAGCTGTTTTTT
TRBV23-1,TRBJ1-4,.,.,CASSPSATNEKLFF,TGCGCCAGCAGTCCCTCGGCAACTAATGAAAAACTGTTTTTT
TRBV19,TRBJ2-1,.,.,CASSFLGREQFF,TGTGCCAGTAGTTTTCTAGGGAGAGAGCAGTTCTTC
TRBV10-3,TRBJ1-1,.,.,CAIKGQTQNTEAFF,TGTGCCATAAAAGGACAGACGCAAAACACTGAAGCTTTCTTT
TRBV28,TRBJ1-1,.,.,CASSPNTEAFF,TGTGCCAGCAGCCCTAACACTGAAGCTTTCTTT
TRBV5-4,TRBJ2-5,few,.,CASSPGTEETQYF,TGTGCCAGCAGCCCCGGGACCGAAGAGACCCAGTACTTC
TRBV28,TRBJ2-3,few,.,CASSLVLRTDTQYF,TGTGCCAGCAGTTTAGTCCTACGCACAGATACGCAGTATTTT
TRBV6-6,TRBJ2-3,.,TRBD1,CASSYSEQGTDTQYF,TGTGCCAGCAGTTACTCTGAACAGGGGACAGATACGCAGTATTTT
TRBV5-5,TRBJ1-1,.,.,CASSTTGFEAFF,TGTGCCAGCAGCACGACAGGCTTTGAAGCTTTCTTT
TRBV18,TRBJ2-7,.,TRBD2,CASSPLAGSYEQYF,TGTGCCAGCTCACCACTAGCGGGAAGCTACGAGCAGTACTTC
TRBV4-2,TRBJ2-7,.,TRBD1,CASSQPDRDAYEQYF,TGTGCCAGCAGCCAACCGGACAGGGACGCCTACGAGCAGTACTTC